The 13 T cell receptor beta chains given below trace back to one sample, sequenced in a study of T cells in Graves' hyperthyroidism and ophthalmopathy. RNA transcripts gave rise to amplified TCR beta CDR3 regions. HTBI primers were used for first-round RT-PCR of the TCR CDR3. TCRdb analysed the multiplex PCR reads with MiXCR anew, one entry per CDR3 protein. The data show hundreds of thousands of distinct CDR3 sequences, less than 25% seen once. Sequencing was performed on blood. The receptors were gathered from a man aged 30-40 years with Graves' ophthalmopathy.

This clonotype was counted a few times. This chain links TRBV2 with TRBJ2-5; 10 bases agree with TRBD1. The CDR3 is made up of 15 amino acids. The V gene end was trimmed by 7 bases and the J gene end by 4 bases; junction bases not matched to a gene: 9. Germline assignment: CDR1 SNHLY and CDR2 FYNNEI. CDR3 sequence (DNA): TGTGCCAGCACCGGGCCCCGGACAGGGGGAGAGACCCAGTACTTC. Translation gives CASTGPRTGGETQYF.

This clonotype was seen only a few times. The chain carries TRBV28 and TRBJ2-1; perhaps TRBD2 as D (5 bases). Germline CDR1 is MDHEN and CDR2 is SYDVKM. Trimming pared 2 bases from V and 7 bases from J, leaving 12 bases between. CDR3 size: 14 residues. CDR3 protein: CASSLGSGSNEQFF. The CDR3 nucleotides read TGTGCCAGCAGTTTAGGCTCGGGATCGAATGAGCAGTTCTTC.

This clonotype was seen at least ten times. The rearrangement joins TRBV7-9 to TRBJ1-1; D possibly corresponds to TRBD1 (5 bases). Trimming removed 7 bases at V and 11 bases at J, with 17 bases between. Germline V gene sequence: CDR1 SEHNR, CDR2 FQNEAQ (reference sequence). This CDR3 region has 12 residues. The CDR3, as DNA: TGTGCCAGCACCGCCGCGGGGCGTGAGGCTTTCTTT. This translates into CASTAAGREAFF.

This clonotype was counted ten times or more. The rearrangement uses TRBV7-2 and TRBJ2-7; maybe TRBD2 (5 bases). V was pared by 2 bases and J by 7 bases, with 15 bases between. The length of the CDR3 is 14 residues. Germline CDR1 SGHTA, CDR2 FQGNSA. The CDR3: CASSLRDTFGEQYF. DNA of the CDR3: TGTGCCAGCAGCTTACGGGATACATTCGGGGAGCAGTACTTC.

This clonotype was observed a few times. This chain uses TRBV7-9 with TRBJ1-1, with unresolved D. The CDR3 length is 15 residues. Trimming shortened V by 5 bases and J by 2 bases, and 15 bases separated the two germline ends. Germline CDR1 SEHNR, CDR2 FQNEAQ (reference sequence). As DNA, the CDR3 is TGTGCCAGCAGCGTCCCGGGCTCCATAAACACTGAAGCTTTCTTT. Amino acid sequence: CASSVPGSINTEAFF. Based on the CDR3 plus reference TRBV7-9 and TRBJ1-1, the full variable domain is DTGVSQNPRHKITKRGQNVTFRCDPISEHNRLYWYRQTLGQGPEFLTYFQNEAQLEKSRLLSDRFSAERPKGSFSTLEIQRTEQGDSAMYLCASSVPGSINTEAFFGQGTRLTVV.

This clonotype was detected ten times or more. The CDR3 loop is CASSQLQGGKTEAFF. The CDR3 nucleotides read TGTGCCAGCAGTCAACTACAGGGGGGAAAGACTGAAGCTTTCTTT. The gene calls are TRBV28 and TRBJ1-1; 8 bases agree with TRBD1. Germline trimming cut 5 bases from V and 5 bases from J; bases unmatched to any gene: 10. CDR1 MDHEN and CDR2 SYDVKM come from the germline V gene. The CDR3 is made up of 15 amino acids.

This clonotype was recorded at least ten times. The chain employs TRBV30 and TRBJ1-4; 9 bases line up with TRBD1. With V trimmed by 0 bases and J by 4 bases, 3 bases remained unmatched. The CDR3 loop spans 15 amino acids. Germline V gene lookup returns CDR1 GTSNPN and CDR2 SVGIG (reference sequence). Here the CDR3 DNA reads TGTGCCTGGAGTGTAATGGGACAGGGTAATGAAAAACTGTTTTTT. This encodes CAWSVMGQGNEKLFF. The entire variable domain, with the rest obtained from reference TRBV30 and TRBJ1-4, is as follows: SQTIHQWPATLVQPVGSPLSLECTVEGTSNPNLYWYRQAAGRGLQLLFYSVGIGQISSEVPQNLSASRPQDRQFILSSKKLLLSDSGFYLCAWSVMGQGNEKLFFGSGTQLSVL.

In this sample, this clonotype turned up a few times. The gene calls are TRBV5-1 and TRBJ2-1, with D perhaps given as TRBD1 or TRBD2 (5 bases each). CDR3 length: 14 residues. V lost 4 bases to trimming and J lost 2 bases, with 10 bases between them. Germline V gene data show CDR1 as SGHRS and CDR2 as YFSETQ. The CDR3 coding sequence is TGCGCCAGCAGCCGAGGGGATACCTACAATGAGCAGTTCTTC. Translated: CASSRGDTYNEQFF.

This chain links TRBV4-1 with TRBJ1-5; D perhaps matches TRBD1 (5 bases). The CDR3 loop spans 14 amino acids. Germline CDR1 MGHRA, CDR2 YSYEKL. The V end was cut by 5 bases, the J end by 0 bases, with 8 bases between. The chain's CDR3 is CASSSQVSNQPQHF. Written as DNA, the CDR3 is TGCGCCAGCAGCTCACAGGTTAGCAATCAGCCCCAGCATTTT.

This clonotype came up many times. This chain joins TRBV28 and TRBJ2-5, with D perhaps TRBD2 (5 bases). V lost 1 base and J 4 bases, leaving 10 bases between the germline ends. The length of the CDR3 is 14 residues. The germline CDR1 and CDR2 sequences are MDHEN and SYDVKM. The CDR3 is CASSLYRESETQYF. The CDR3 DNA reads as TGTGCCAGCAGTTTATATCGGGAATCAGAGACCCAGTACTTC. Full variable domain (outside the CDR3, taken from reference TRBV28 and TRBJ2-5): DVKVTQSSRYLVKRTGEKVFLECVQDMDHENMFWYRQDPGLGLRLIYFSYDVKMKEKGDIPEGYSVSREKKERFSLILESASTNQTSMYLCASSLYRESETQYFGPGTRLLVL.

The rearrangement joins TRBV28 to TRBJ2-7; 7 bases fit TRBD1. Germline CDR1 reads MDHEN; CDR2 reads SYDVKM. There are 13 residues in the CDR3. The V gene end was trimmed by 7 bases and the J gene end by 6 bases; junction bases not matched to a gene: 9. CDR3 sequence reads: CASTVGGRIEQYF. CDR3 nucleotides: TGTGCCAGCACCGTAGGGGGCAGGATCGAGCAGTACTTC.

The chain joins TRBV10-2 to TRBJ2-2; weak D call: TRBD2 (7 bases). The V gene lost 9 bases and the J gene lost 4 bases, with 15 bases spanning the gap. Germline-derived CDR1 and CDR2 are WSHSY and SAAADI. The CDR3 length is 14 residues. In DNA form, the CDR3 reads TGCGCCAGTCGGGAGGACAGTTTCACCGGGGAGCTGTTTTTT. Translated: CASREDSFTGELFF.

This clonotype was recorded only once. The V call is TRBV4-1, the J call TRBJ1-1, with D perhaps matching TRBD1 (6 bases). Germline lookup yields CDR1 MGHRA and CDR2 YSYEKL. The CDR3 spans 17 residues. V was shortened by 1 base and J by 0 bases, with 15 bases between the two germline ends. The CDR3 reads CASSQAIWTAMNTEAFF. CDR3 bases: TGCGCCAGCAGCCAAGCAATATGGACAGCCATGAACACTGAAGCTTTCTTT.